Sequencing of this T cell receptor beta chain was carried out in a study of cytotoxic CD8 clonotypes in ibrutinib-treated CLL. Study in general: Enrolment comprised some twelve relapsed/refractory and about 14 treatment-naive patients; under 18 were IGHV unmutated. Among responders, approximately 24 were partial and 2 complete; after median approximately 70 months, about 15 stayed remitted and approximately 12 progressed.

Per germline, CDR1 MDHEN and CDR2 SYDVKM. The V and J ends lost 3 bases and 5 bases, in that order; junction bases with no gene match: 16. This CDR3 is built from 19 residues. Only in-frame clones appear in the TCRdb table, and some are missing; sequencing was by immunoSEQ multiplex PCR. The sample has 330,000 or so clones, over 55% seen once; the top ten hold around 6.6%. The clonotype was recovered from a human donor with chronic lymphocytic leukemia. This rearrangement joins TRBV28 to TRBJ2-2, with 9 positions matching TRBD2. Here the sequenced sample was PBMCs, taken after 36 months of ibrutinib treatment. The DNA for the CDR3 is TGTGCCAGCAGTTTGAGGCTAGCGGGGAGAAGGGGAATGACCGGGGAGCTGTTTTTT. Translated, it gives CASSLRLAGRRGMTGELFF.